This TCR beta chain was identified during a study of T cell responses to AZD1222 COVID-19 vaccine. Unmatched junction bases numbered 8, after V lost 4 bases and J lost 1 base. CDR1 and CDR2 from the germline V gene are SGHRS and YFSETQ. The CDR3 covers 16 residues. Data came from immunoSEQ multiplex PCR; TCRdb stores just in-frame clones and leaves some out. Among more than 50,000 clones listed, 84% were seen once. This chain connects TRBV5-1 to TRBJ2-1, with 7 bases lining up with TRBD2. The TCR originated in an adult in good health. The input for sequencing was peripheral blood, taken on day 0 of AZD1222 vaccination. The DNA for the CDR3 is TGCGCCAGCAGCCTGTCCCGACTAGCATCCTACAATGAGCAGTTCTTC. Protein sequence: CASSLSRLASYNEQFF.